One and the same sample provided the 17 T cell receptor beta chains below, sequenced in a study of blood T cell repertoires in COVID-19 (dated by TCRdb to 2020 to 2021). Library preparation employed the immunoSEQ multiplex PCR assay. In TCRdb, the immuneACCESS table is reduced to in-frame sequences with V and J assigned. These tables do not hold every clone; where another copy was compared, an unresolved V gene accounts for under half, and the others remain unexplained. For this sample there are about 250,000 clones; approximately 85% appear just once. The ten biggest clones cover approximately 0.8% of the sample. Sequencing was done on a sample of peripheral blood. The receptor source for this set is a woman younger than 45 with acute or convalescent COVID-19.

J is TRBJ1-1 and V is TRBV5-5; 7 positions agree with TRBD1. Germline trimming cut 4 bases from V and 5 bases from J; bases unmatched to any gene: 5. This CDR3 has 13 amino acids. Per the germline V gene, CDR1 is SGHKS and CDR2 is YYEKEE (reference sequence). The CDR3 loop reads CASSRTGVTEAFF. DNA of the CDR3: TGTGCCAGCAGCCGTACAGGGGTTACTGAAGCTTTCTTT.

The chain has TRBV3-1 (or the pseudogene TRBV3-2) and TRBJ2-7, with a possible D match to TRBD2 (6 bases). Trimming pared 4 bases from V and 6 bases from J, leaving 10 bases between. There are 12 residues in the CDR3. Germline CDR1 and CDR2: LGHDT and YNNKEL (reference sequence). CDR3 coding DNA: TGTGCCAGCAGCCTGGTTAGCGGCGAGCAGTACTTC. It is translated as CASSLVSGEQYF.

This rearrangement joins TRBV29-1 to TRBJ1-1; 7 bases are a match to TRBD1. The CDR3 length is 13 residues. In germline, CDR1 is SQVTM, CDR2 ANQGSEA. V dropped 4 bases and J dropped 7; count of bases not matched to a gene: 9. The CDR3 nucleotides read TGCAGCGTTGGGGCCGACAGGGCAATTGAAGCTTTCTTT. This codes for CSVGADRAIEAFF.

J is TRBJ1-5 and V is TRBV3-1 (or the pseudogene TRBV3-2); TRBD1 agrees at 7 bases. The CDR3 totals 15 residues. The junction had 5 bases not matched to a gene; V was cut back by 2 bases and J by 4 bases. Germline loops: CDR1 LGHDT, CDR2 YNNKEL (reference sequence). The CDR3 nucleotides read TGTGCCAGCAGCCAAACCGGGACAGCTAATCAGCCCCAGCATTTT. It codes for CASSQTGTANQPQHF.

The chain couples TRBV5-1 to TRBJ1-6; possible D gene TRBD1, 6 bases. Germline V gene data show CDR1 as SGHRS and CDR2 as YFSETQ. V was clipped by 4 bases and J by 6 bases, with 14 bases between them. CDR3 length equals 15 residues. The CDR3 DNA sequence: TGCGCCAGCAGCACTGAACAGGGACCTAATTCACCCCTCCACTTT. This codes for CASSTEQGPNSPLHF.

The chain uses TRBV12-3 or TRBV12-4 and TRBJ1-1; 7 bases map to TRBD1. The CDR3 loop spans 12 amino acids. V was pared by 5 bases and J by 13 bases, with 10 bases of the junction left unmatched. For the CDR3, the DNA is TGTGCCAGCAGTCTCCTGACAGGGTCGGATTTCTTT. Residues: CASSLLTGSDFF.

This chain links TRBV15 with TRBJ1-4; tentative D call: TRBD1 (6 bases). Germline assignment: CDR1 LNHNV and CDR2 YYDKDF (reference sequence). The CDR3 contains 14 residues. V gave up 2 bases and J gave up 4 bases, with 8 bases separating them. The CDR3 nucleotides read TGTGCCACCAGCAGACGACAGGTTAATGAAAAACTGTTTTTT. It yields the protein CATSRRQVNEKLFF.

The rearrangement uses TRBV25-1 and TRBJ1-1, with 8 bases identical to TRBD1. The germline gives CDR1 MGHDK, CDR2 SYGVNS. After removal of 6 bases from V and 3 bases from J, the junction contained 6 bases not matched to a gene. This CDR3 comprises 14 residues. Written as DNA, the CDR3 is TGTGCCAGCAGCCTCATACAGGGGGACACTGAAGCTTTCTTT. Encoded protein: CASSLIQGDTEAFF.

CDR3 region: CAISERGETQYF. In nucleotides, the CDR3 is TGTGCCATCAGTGAGCGGGGAGAGACCCAGTACTTC. The J gene is TRBJ2-5, the V gene TRBV10-3; the D gene is possibly TRBD2 (5 bases). The V and J ends lost 2 bases and 4 bases respectively, with 5 bases between them. Germline V lookup: CDR1 ENHRY, CDR2 SYGVKD. The CDR3 extends over 12 amino acids.

The V call is TRBV9, the J call TRBJ2-1, with 8 bases aligning to TRBD2. The germline V gene has CDR1 SGDLS and CDR2 YYNGEE. The CDR3 runs 15 residues. V shed 0 bases and J 7 bases; nucleotides not matched to a gene: 6. This chain's CDR3 is CASSVVSGSENEQFF. Here the CDR3 DNA reads TGTGCCAGCAGCGTAGTGAGCGGGAGTGAGAATGAGCAGTTCTTC.

The J gene is TRBJ1-2, the V gene TRBV2, with a tentative D call TRBD1 (6 bases). V was pared by 6 bases and J by 6 bases, with 20 bases between. The CDR3 is 15 residues long. Germline V gene sequence: CDR1 SNHLY, CDR2 FYNNEI. The CDR3 DNA sequence: TGTGCCAGCAGCCCACCCCCTGGGGCAGGGGATGGCTACACCTTC. Protein: CASSPPPGAGDGYTF.

The V call is TRBV27, the J call TRBJ2-1; 12 nucleotides agree with TRBD2. CDR1 and CDR2 (germline): MNHEY, SMNVEV (reference sequence). With V trimmed by 5 bases and J by 3 bases, 5 bases remained unmatched. The CDR3 has 16 amino acids. CDR3 DNA sequence: TGTGCCAGCAGTCCACGGACTAGCGGGGACTACAATGAGCAGTTCTTC. Translated, it gives CASSPRTSGDYNEQFF.

The V and J genes are TRBV5-6 and TRBJ2-1, with unresolved D. The CDR3 spans 13 residues. The V end was cut by 4 bases, the J end by 4 bases, with 9 bases between. Germline lookup yields CDR1 SGHDT and CDR2 YYEEEE. CDR3 protein: CASSPAGYNEQFF. DNA of the CDR3: TGTGCCAGCAGCCCCGCCGGGTACAATGAGCAGTTCTTC.

The rearrangement links TRBV24-1 to TRBJ2-1, with 9 bases lining up with TRBD2. Trimming cost V 9 bases and J 12 bases; bases outside gene matches: 20. The CDR3 has 16 amino acids. From germline, CDR1 is KGHDR and CDR2 SFDVKD. CDR3 nucleotide sequence: TGTGCCACCGCGCGGGAGGGGGTGAGTATCGGGTACGGGCAGTTCTTC. Its translation: CATAREGVSIGYGQFF.

This clone has only a few counts. The chain joins TRBV4-2 to TRBJ2-2; TRBD1 is a possible D gene (6 bases). The CDR3 is made up of 15 amino acids. Per germline, CDR1 LGHNA and CDR2 YNFKEQ. Trimming shortened V by 1 base and J by 7 bases, and 13 bases separated the two germline ends. The CDR3 sequence: CASSQAHRAGGELFF. The CDR3 nucleotides are TGTGCCAGCAGCCAAGCACACAGGGCCGGCGGGGAGCTGTTTTTT.

This clone was recorded a few times. The genes are TRBV6-5 and TRBJ1-3, with TRBD1 matching over 7 bases. The CDR3 runs to 14 residues. Germline CDR1 is MNHEY and CDR2 is SVGAGI. V lost 6 bases and J lost 1; bases outside the gene matches: 3. The CDR3 nucleotides read TGTGCCAGCAGCGCGACAGGGTCTGGAAACACCATATATTTT. This encodes CASSATGSGNTIYF.

This chain joins TRBV6-5 and TRBJ1-5, with TRBD1 matching over 7 bases. Trimming cost V 8 bases and J 4 bases; bases outside gene matches: 11. The germline gives CDR1 MNHEY, CDR2 SVGAGI. The CDR3 has 15 amino acids. CDR3: CASGRQGVGNQPQHF. The CDR3 region has the DNA TGTGCCAGCGGGAGACAGGGAGTAGGTAATCAGCCCCAGCATTTT.